Below are 22 T cell receptor beta chains sequenced from a single sample in a study of metastatic and nonmetastatic thyroid tumors. Every patient underwent thyroid surgery untreated. TCRdb re-clonotyped the PCR reads through MiXCR. Here the sample spans 16,000 or so clones, about 22% being singletons. Sequencing was done on a sample of tumor tissue. The receptors come from a female donor with papillary thyroid cancer or a benign thyroid nodule (not recorded which). Some clones in this sample may be carry-over from other donors' samples.

This clone was recorded at least ten times. The gene calls are TRBV19 and TRBJ2-1; D is unresolved. Germline V gene sequence: CDR1 LNHDA, CDR2 SQIVND (reference sequence). Trimming cost V 4 bases and J 5 bases, with 18 bases left between them. The CDR3 spans 16 residues. DNA of the CDR3: TGTGCCAGTAGTAAAAACCTAGGAACCTCTCACAATGAGCAGTTCTTC. Protein product: CASSKNLGTSHNEQFF. The whole variable domain, remainder taken from reference TRBV19 and TRBJ2-1, is DGGITQSPKYLFRKEGQNVTLSCEQNLNHDAMYWYRQDPGQGLRLIYYSQIVNDFQKGDIAEGYSVSREKKESFPLTVTSAQKNPTAFYLCASSKNLGTSHNEQFFGPGTRLTVL.

The chain links TRBV18 to TRBJ1-6; D gene unclear. The end of the DNA fits TRBJ1-1 better, so the J call may be wrong. The V gene's germline CDR1 is KGHSH and CDR2 LQKENI. This CDR3 region has 13 residues. The CDR3 is CASSPQGSAEAFF. The CDR3 coding sequence is TGTGCCAGCTCACCACAGGGATCAGCTGAAGCTTTCTTT.

There are many counts of this clone. The chain is built from TRBV10-3 and TRBJ1-4, with D perhaps matching TRBD1 (5 bases). Germline V lookup: CDR1 ENHRY, CDR2 SYGVKD. The CDR3 loop spans 13 amino acids. Trimming removed 2 bases from V and 8 bases from J, with 9 bases in between. CDR3 region: CAISEVGREKLFF. CDR3 DNA sequence: TGTGCCATCAGTGAGGTGGGGCGAGAAAAACTGTTTTTT.

The sample holds many counts of this clone. The CDR3 nucleotides read TGTGCCAGTAACGAGGACAGGTCCCGGTCTGAAGCTTTCTTT. This translates into CASNEDRSRSEAFF. The chain is built from TRBV19 and TRBJ1-1, with 7 bases lining up with TRBD1. Germline V gene data show CDR1 as LNHDA and CDR2 as SQIVND (reference sequence). The CDR3 length is 14 residues. The V segment lost 7 bases and the J segment 6 bases; nucleotides outside the gene matches: 11.

This sequence joins TRBV3-1 and TRBJ2-1; D perhaps matches TRBD1 (5 bases). The CDR3 has 14 amino acids. Trimming took 3 bases from V and 3 from J, leaving 9 bases between them. Germline CDR1 reads LGHDT; CDR2 reads YNNKEL (reference sequence). The CDR3 region is CASSQSGIYNEQFF. In nucleotides, the CDR3 is TGTGCCAGCAGCCAGTCAGGGATCTACAATGAGCAGTTCTTC.

This clone appeared many times. A read error may be the cause here, since a much bigger clone is one base away. The chain is built from TRBV7-2 and TRBJ2-1; 10 bases match TRBD2. Looked up from germline, CDR1 is SGHTA and CDR2 is FQGNSA. With 4 bases clipped from V and 8 bases from J, the junction kept 14 bases outside the gene matches. The CDR3 extends over 17 amino acids. The CDR3 is CASSWGNLAGVRDEQFF. Written as DNA, the CDR3 is TGTGCCAGCAGCTGGGGTAACCTAGCGGGAGTACGCGATGAGCAGTTCTTC.

The chain has TRBV7-2 and TRBJ2-1; 12 bases fit TRBD2. Germline V gene lookup returns CDR1 SGHTA and CDR2 FQGNSA. The CDR3 is 17 amino acids. J lost 7 bases, V lost 0 bases, and 7 bases had no gene match. CDR3 loop: CASSLAYLAGGSNEQFF. CDR3 DNA: TGTGCCAGCAGCTTAGCGTATCTAGCGGGAGGGTCGAATGAGCAGTTCTTC.

In this sample, this clone turned up many times. A much larger clone is a single base away; this may be a read error. The chain carries TRBV7-2 and TRBJ1-2; TRBD1 matches 7 bases. Germline assignment: CDR1 SGHTA and CDR2 FQGNSA. This CDR3 spans 15 amino acids. CDR3 protein: CASSLAAGGNYDYTF. DNA of the CDR3: TGTGCCAGCAGCTTAGCCGCAGGGGGTAACTATGACTACACCTTC.

The rearrangement joins TRBV6-1 to TRBJ1-2, with 9 bases matching TRBD1. Germline CDR1 reads MNHNS; CDR2 reads SASEGT. The CDR3 is made up of 13 amino acids. With 6 bases clipped from V and 14 bases from J, the junction kept 13 bases outside the gene matches. In DNA form, the CDR3 reads TGTGCCAGCAGAACAGGGGGCGAGTATGGCGAAACCTTC. Translated: CASRTGGEYGETF.

Only one count was recorded for this clone. The chain has TRBV20-1 and TRBJ2-7, with TRBD2 identical over 15 bases. The CDR3 is made up of 18 amino acids. Germline V gene lookup returns CDR1 DFQATT and CDR2 SNEGSKA (reference sequence). V shed 5 bases and J 4 bases; nucleotides not matched to a gene: 15. The CDR3, as DNA: TGCAGTGCTCCCCGGACTAGCGGGAGGGGACACCTAGAATACGAGCAGTACTTC. Encoded protein: CSAPRTSGRGHLEYEQYF.

The chain recombines TRBV11-3 with TRBJ2-3, with 9 nucleotides matching TRBD2. With V trimmed by 2 bases and J by 4 bases, 16 bases remained unmatched. The CDR3 has 19 residues. From germline, CDR1 is SGHNT and CDR2 YENEEA. CDR3 region: CASSLWCRSASGIPDTQYF. CDR3 sequence (DNA): TGTGCCAGCAGCTTATGGTGTCGGTCCGCTAGCGGGATTCCAGATACGCAGTATTTT.

This clone was recorded many times. This sequence joins TRBV4-1 and TRBJ2-4; 7 bases align to TRBD2. From germline, CDR1 is MGHRA and CDR2 YSYEKL. The CDR3 has 14 amino acids. The V and J ends lost 0 bases and 8 bases, in that order; junction bases with no gene match: 4. CDR3 DNA: TGCGCCAGCAGCCAAGATCACCGGGGGGACATTCAGTACTTC. Translating gives CASSQDHRGDIQYF.

This clone turned up a few times. At one of its ends the junction is not consistent with the germline gene, which may arise from a read error. V usage is TRBV28 and J usage is TRBJ2-7; D assignment may be TRBD1 or TRBD2 (5 bases each). The CDR3 loop spans 13 amino acids. Germline loops: CDR1 MDHEN, CDR2 SYDVKM. The CDR3 sequence is CASTLRGVYEQYF. CDR3 sequence (DNA): TGTGCCAGCACTTTAAGGGGAGTCTACGAGCAGTACTTC.

This sequence joins TRBV5-8 and TRBJ1-1; TRBD1 matches 9 bases. Germline V CDR1 and CDR2: SGHTS, YDEGEE. The V gene end was trimmed by 4 bases and the J gene end by 1 base; junction bases not matched to a gene: 2. The CDR3 is made up of 14 amino acids. The CDR3 here is CASSRDRENTEAFF. CDR3 nucleotides: TGTGCCAGCAGCCGGGACAGGGAGAACACTGAAGCTTTCTTT.

This clone appeared a few times. This chain links TRBV6-4 with TRBJ2-1; TRBD1 might be the D (5 bases). In germline, CDR1 is MRHNA, CDR2 SNTAGT. This CDR3 contains 14 residues. V was clipped by 4 bases and J by 5 bases, with 12 bases between them. The CDR3 loop is CASSGDSPHNEQFF. DNA for the CDR3: TGTGCCAGCAGTGGAGACAGCCCTCACAATGAGCAGTTCTTC.

This clone was found many times. The V gene is TRBV6-1, the J gene TRBJ1-4, with 7 bases aligning to TRBD1. The V gene's germline CDR1 is MNHNS and CDR2 SASEGT. The V and J ends lost 3 bases and 3 bases, in that order; junction bases with no gene match: 4. The CDR3 has 15 amino acids. The CDR3 reads CASSEGQSSNEKLFF. In DNA form, the CDR3 reads TGTGCCAGCAGTGAGGGACAGTCTTCTAATGAAAAACTGTTTTTT.

Points on this clone: A read error may explain this, as a much larger clone is one base away. This chain links TRBV3-1 with TRBJ2-5, with D hard to call. The V gene lost 0 bases and the J gene lost 1 base, with 9 bases spanning the gap. Germline-derived CDR1 and CDR2 are LGHDT and YNNKEL (reference sequence). The CDR3 covers 15 residues. In DNA, the CDR3 is TGTGCCAGCAGCCAAGAGCCCGGGTTCCAAGAGACCCAGTACTTC. This translates into CASSQEPGFQETQYF.

Ten or more counts support this clone. The chain links TRBV20-1 to TRBJ2-6; possible D gene TRBD1, 7 bases. Trimming cost V 6 bases and J 0 bases, with 18 bases left between them. CDR3 length: 17 residues. Germline assignment: CDR1 DFQATT and CDR2 SNEGSKA (reference sequence). The DNA for the CDR3 is TGCAGTGCGACTCTTCCAGGGGGGACCTCTGGGGCCAACGTCCTGACTTTC. Its translation: CSATLPGGTSGANVLTF.

This clone was seen a few times. CDR3 amino acids: CASSFRLAGGDTQYF. As DNA, the CDR3 is TGTGCCAGCAGTTTTAGGCTAGCGGGAGGAGATACGCAGTATTTT. This chain links TRBV12-3 or TRBV12-4 with TRBJ2-3, with 11 bases lining up with TRBD2. The junction had 4 bases not matched to a gene; V was cut back by 3 bases and J by 5 bases. This CDR3 is built from 15 residues.

The chain links TRBV5-1 to TRBJ2-1, with 8 bases lining up with TRBD1. Germline trimming cut 3 bases from V and 9 bases from J; bases unmatched to any gene: 14. CDR3 length: 16 residues. The germline gives CDR1 SGHRS, CDR2 YFSETQ. The CDR3 DNA reads TGCGCCAGCAGCTCAAGGCCGGGACAGGTAACAAGTGAGCAGTTCTTC. The encoded protein is CASSSRPGQVTSEQFF.

This clone was counted between two and nine times. The genes are TRBV6-1 and TRBJ2-2; 11 nucleotides agree with TRBD1. The CDR3 spans 14 residues. CDR1 and CDR2 (germline): MNHNS, SASEGT. V trimming: 6 bases; J trimming: 6 bases; junction bases outside the gene matches: 3. This CDR3 is CASSLGQGAGELFF. CDR3 in DNA: TGTGCCAGCAGCTTGGGACAGGGGGCCGGGGAGCTGTTTTTT.

The chain uses TRBV5-1 and TRBJ2-7; 8 bases are a match to TRBD1. Unmatched junction bases numbered 10, after V lost 3 bases and J lost 2 bases. Germline CDR1 reads SGHRS; CDR2 reads YFSETQ. The CDR3 spans 16 residues. The CDR3 spells CASSSTGTGYTYEQYF. In DNA, the CDR3 is TGCGCCAGCAGCTCAACCGGGACAGGCTATACCTACGAGCAGTACTTC.